This TCR beta chain is drawn from a study of cytomegalovirus exposure and HLA in healthy donors. Findings and limits, study-wide: Highly shared variants forming one cluster were likely a sequencing artifact. Usually a TCR sequence was rare, but some public TCRs were found in many donors.

As for this clone: Its antigen is not identified.

The PCR employed 60 Vbeta primers together with 13 Jbeta primers. Under the authors' procedure: Approximately 12 million of roughly 81 million unique TCR beta chains were shared, per a later count. Profiled with immunoSEQ multiplex PCR; TCRdb holds only in-frame clones, not every one. V and J calls plus clone size are reproduced from that table; the DNA served to infer D and trimming. The data contain roughly 80,000 clones, under 85% of them seen just once; the ten biggest clones take up roughly a sixth. CDR3 length equals 14 residues. V was clipped by 4 bases and J by 5 bases; unmatched bases: 3. From germline, CDR1 is LNHDA and CDR2 SQIVND (reference sequence).

The receptor comes from a woman in her 40s in good health and CMV-seropositive. V gene TRBV19 combines with J gene TRBJ1-5, with 9 bases fitting TRBD1. Material for sequencing was PBMCs. The CDR3 protein is CASSKDRGDQPQHF. The CDR3 DNA reads as TGTGCCAGTAGTAAAGACAGGGGGGATCAGCCCCAGCATTTT. The full variable domain, in which reference TRBV19 and TRBJ1-5 provide the parts outside the CDR3, is DGGITQSPKYLFRKEGQNVTLSCEQNLNHDAMYWYRQDPGQGLRLIYYSQIVNDFQKGDIAEGYSVSREKKESFPLTVTSAQKNPTAFYLCASSKDRGDQPQHFGDGTRLSIL.